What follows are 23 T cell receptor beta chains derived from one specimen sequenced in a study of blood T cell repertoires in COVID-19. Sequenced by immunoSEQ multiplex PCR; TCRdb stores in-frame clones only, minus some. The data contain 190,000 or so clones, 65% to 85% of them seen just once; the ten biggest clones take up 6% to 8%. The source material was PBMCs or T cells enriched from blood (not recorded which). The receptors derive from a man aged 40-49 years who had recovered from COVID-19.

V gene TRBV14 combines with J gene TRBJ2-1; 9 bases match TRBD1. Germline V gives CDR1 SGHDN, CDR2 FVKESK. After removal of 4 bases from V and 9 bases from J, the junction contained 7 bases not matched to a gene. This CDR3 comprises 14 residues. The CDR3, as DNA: TGTGCCAGCAGCCGACTACAGGGGGCGTCTGAGCAGTTCTTC. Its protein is CASSRLQGASEQFF.

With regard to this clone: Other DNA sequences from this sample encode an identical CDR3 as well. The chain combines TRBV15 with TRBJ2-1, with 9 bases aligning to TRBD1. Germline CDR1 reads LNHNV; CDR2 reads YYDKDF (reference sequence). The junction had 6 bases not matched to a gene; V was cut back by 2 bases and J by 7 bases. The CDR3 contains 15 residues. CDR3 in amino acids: CATSRPGQGRNEQFF. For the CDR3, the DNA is TGTGCCACCAGCAGACCGGGACAGGGACGTAATGAGCAGTTCTTC.

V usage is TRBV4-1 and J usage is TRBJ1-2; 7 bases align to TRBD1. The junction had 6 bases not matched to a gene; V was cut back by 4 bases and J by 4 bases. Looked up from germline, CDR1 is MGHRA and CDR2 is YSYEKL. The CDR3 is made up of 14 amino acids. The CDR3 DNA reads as TGCGCCAGCAGCCCGGGGACAGTTTTCTATGGCTACACCTTC. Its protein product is CASSPGTVFYGYTF.

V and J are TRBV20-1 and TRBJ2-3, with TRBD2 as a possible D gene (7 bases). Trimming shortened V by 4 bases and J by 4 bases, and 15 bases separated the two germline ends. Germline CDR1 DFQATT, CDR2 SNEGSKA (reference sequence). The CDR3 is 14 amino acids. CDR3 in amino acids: CSANDRGAADTQYF. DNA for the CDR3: TGCAGTGCTAATGATCGGGGGGCCGCAGATACGCAGTATTTT.

CDR3 amino acids: CASSSVTGGQETQYF. The CDR3 nucleotides are TGTGCCAGCAGCTCAGTCACAGGGGGCCAAGAGACCCAGTACTTC. The chain has TRBV7-2 and TRBJ2-5; 8 bases align to TRBD1. V lost 4 bases, J lost 1 base, and 5 bases stayed unmatched. This CDR3 region has 15 residues. Germline lookup yields CDR1 SGHTA and CDR2 FQGNSA.

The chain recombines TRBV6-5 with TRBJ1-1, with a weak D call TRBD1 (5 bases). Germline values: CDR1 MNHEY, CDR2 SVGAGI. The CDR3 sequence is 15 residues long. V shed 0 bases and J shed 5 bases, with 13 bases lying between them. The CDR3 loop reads CASSYSMGLFTEAFF. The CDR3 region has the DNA TGTGCCAGCAGTTACTCGATGGGGCTCTTTACTGAAGCTTTCTTT.

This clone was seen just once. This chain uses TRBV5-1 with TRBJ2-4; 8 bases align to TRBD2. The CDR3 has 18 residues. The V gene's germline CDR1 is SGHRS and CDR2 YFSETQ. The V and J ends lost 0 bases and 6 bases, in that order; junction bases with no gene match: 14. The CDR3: CASSLDNLRGGVGNIQYF. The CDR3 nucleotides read TGCGCCAGCAGCTTGGATAATCTCCGGGGGGGAGTTGGAAACATTCAGTACTTC.

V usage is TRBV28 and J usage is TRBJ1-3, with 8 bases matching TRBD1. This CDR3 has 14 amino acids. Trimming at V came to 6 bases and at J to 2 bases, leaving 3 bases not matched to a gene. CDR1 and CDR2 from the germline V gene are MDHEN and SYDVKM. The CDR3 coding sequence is TGTGCCAGCAGCGCGACAGGGGCTGGAAACACCATATATTTT. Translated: CASSATGAGNTIYF.

CDR3: CASSPMHREAEAFF. The DNA for the CDR3 is TGTGCCAGCTCACCAATGCACCGGGAGGCTGAAGCTTTCTTT. The genes are TRBV18 and TRBJ1-1; no definite D call. Trimming removed 2 bases at V and 6 bases at J, with 13 bases between. The germline V gene encodes CDR1 KGHSH and CDR2 LQKENI. This CDR3 is built from 14 residues.

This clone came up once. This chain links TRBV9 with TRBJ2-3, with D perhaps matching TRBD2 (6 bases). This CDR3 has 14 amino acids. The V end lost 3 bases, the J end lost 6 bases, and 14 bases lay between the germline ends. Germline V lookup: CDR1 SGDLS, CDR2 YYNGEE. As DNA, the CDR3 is TGTGCCAGCAGCGGACGGGAGCGAGGGGATACGCAGTATTTT. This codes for CASSGRERGDTQYF.

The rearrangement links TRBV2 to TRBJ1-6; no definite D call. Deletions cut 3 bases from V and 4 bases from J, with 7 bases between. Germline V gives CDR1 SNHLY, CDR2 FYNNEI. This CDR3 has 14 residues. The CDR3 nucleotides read TGTGCCAGCAGTGAGAGCCGGTATAATTCACCCCTCCACTTT. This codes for CASSESRYNSPLHF.

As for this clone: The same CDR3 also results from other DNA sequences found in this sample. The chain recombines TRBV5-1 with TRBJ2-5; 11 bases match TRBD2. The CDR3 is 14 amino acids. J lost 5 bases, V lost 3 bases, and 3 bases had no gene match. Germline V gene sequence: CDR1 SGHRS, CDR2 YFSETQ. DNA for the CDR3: TGCGCCAGCAGCTCTAGCGGGGGGACGGAGACCCAGTACTTC. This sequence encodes CASSSSGGTETQYF. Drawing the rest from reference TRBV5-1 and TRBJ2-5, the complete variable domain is KAGVTQTPRYLIKTRGQQVTLSCSPISGHRSVSWYQQTPGQGLQFLFEYFSETQRNKGNFPGRFSGRQFSNSRSEMNVSTLELGDSALYLCASSSSGGTETQYFGPGTRLLVL.

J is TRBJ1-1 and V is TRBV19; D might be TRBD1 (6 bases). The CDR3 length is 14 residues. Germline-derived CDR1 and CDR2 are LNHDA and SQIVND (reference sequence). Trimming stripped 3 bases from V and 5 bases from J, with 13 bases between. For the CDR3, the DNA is TGTGCCAGTAGTATCGCAGGGGTGGGGACTGAAGCTTTCTTT. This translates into CASSIAGVGTEAFF.

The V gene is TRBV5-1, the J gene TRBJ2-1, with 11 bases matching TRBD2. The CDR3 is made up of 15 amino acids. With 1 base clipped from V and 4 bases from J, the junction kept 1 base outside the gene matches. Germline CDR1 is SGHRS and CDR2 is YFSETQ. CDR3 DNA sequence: TGCGCCAGCAGCTTGATAGCGGGGGGGTACAATGAGCAGTTCTTC. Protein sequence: CASSLIAGGYNEQFF.

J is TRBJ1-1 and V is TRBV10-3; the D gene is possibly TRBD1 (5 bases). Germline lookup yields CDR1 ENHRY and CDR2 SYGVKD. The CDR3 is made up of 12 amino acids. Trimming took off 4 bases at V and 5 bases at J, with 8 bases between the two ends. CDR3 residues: CAISVQGTEAFF. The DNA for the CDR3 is TGTGCCATCAGTGTCCAGGGAACTGAAGCTTTCTTT.

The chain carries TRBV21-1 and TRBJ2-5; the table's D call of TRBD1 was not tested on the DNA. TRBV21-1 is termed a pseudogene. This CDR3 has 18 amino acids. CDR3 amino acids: CASSKANLHREYQETQYF. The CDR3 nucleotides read TGTGCCAGCAGCAAAGCGAATTTACACAGGGAGTACCAAGAGACCCAGTACTTC.

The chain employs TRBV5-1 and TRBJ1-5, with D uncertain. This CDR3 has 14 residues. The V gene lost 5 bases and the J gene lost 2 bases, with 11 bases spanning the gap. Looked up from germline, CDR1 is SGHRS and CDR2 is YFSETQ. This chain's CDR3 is CASSPGSGNQPQHF. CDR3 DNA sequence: TGCGCCAGCAGTCCGGGGTCGGGCAATCAGCCCCAGCATTTT.

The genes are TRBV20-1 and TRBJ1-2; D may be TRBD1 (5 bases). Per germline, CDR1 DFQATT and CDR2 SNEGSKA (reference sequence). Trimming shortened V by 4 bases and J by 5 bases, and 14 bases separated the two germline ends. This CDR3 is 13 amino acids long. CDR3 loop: CSANDRAGYGYTF. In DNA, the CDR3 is TGCAGTGCTAATGATAGGGCAGGGTATGGCTACACCTTC.

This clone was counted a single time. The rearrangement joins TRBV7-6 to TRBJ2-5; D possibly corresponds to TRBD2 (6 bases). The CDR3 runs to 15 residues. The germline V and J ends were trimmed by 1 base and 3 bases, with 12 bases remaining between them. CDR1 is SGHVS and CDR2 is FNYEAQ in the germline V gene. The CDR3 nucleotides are TGTGCCAGCAGCTTAGAGGCCGGGGAGGAAGAGACCCAGTACTTC. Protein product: CASSLEAGEEETQYF.

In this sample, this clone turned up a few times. The CDR3 sequence is CASSLDRGLGYTF. DNA for the CDR3: TGTGCCAGCAGCTTAGACAGGGGGCTGGGCTACACCTTC. This chain connects TRBV7-9 to TRBJ1-2, with 9 positions matching TRBD1. Germline CDR1 SEHNR, CDR2 FQNEAQ (reference sequence). The CDR3 runs to 13 residues. Losses at the gene ends were 1 base for V and 8 bases for J; bases not matched to a gene: 2.

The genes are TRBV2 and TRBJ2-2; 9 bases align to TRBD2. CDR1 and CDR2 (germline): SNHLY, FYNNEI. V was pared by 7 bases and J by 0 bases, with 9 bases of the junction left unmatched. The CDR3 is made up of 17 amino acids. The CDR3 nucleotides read TGTGCCAGCACCCCCGAGGCGGGGGGGCCGAACACCGGGGAGCTGTTTTTT. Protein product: CASTPEAGGPNTGELFF.

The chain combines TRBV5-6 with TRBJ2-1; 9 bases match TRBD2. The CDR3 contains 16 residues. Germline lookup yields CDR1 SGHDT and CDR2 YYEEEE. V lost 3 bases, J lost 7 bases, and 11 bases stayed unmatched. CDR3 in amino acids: CASSSDSGGSRNEQFF. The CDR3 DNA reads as TGTGCCAGCAGCTCTGATAGCGGGGGATCCAGGAATGAGCAGTTCTTC.

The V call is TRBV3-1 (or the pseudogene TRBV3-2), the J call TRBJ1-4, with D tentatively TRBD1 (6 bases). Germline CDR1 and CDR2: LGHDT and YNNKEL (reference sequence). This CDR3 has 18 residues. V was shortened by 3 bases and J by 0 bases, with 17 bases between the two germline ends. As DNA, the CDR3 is TGTGCCAGCAGCCACCCCCTAAGGCAGGGGACAACTAATGAAAAACTGTTTTTT. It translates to CASSHPLRQGTTNEKLFF.